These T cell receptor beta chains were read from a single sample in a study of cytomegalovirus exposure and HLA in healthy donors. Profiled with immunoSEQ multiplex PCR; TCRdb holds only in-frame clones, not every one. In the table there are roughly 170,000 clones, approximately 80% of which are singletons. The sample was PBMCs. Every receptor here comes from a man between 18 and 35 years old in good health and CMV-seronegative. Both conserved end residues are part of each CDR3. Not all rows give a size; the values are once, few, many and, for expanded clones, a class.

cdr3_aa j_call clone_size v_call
CASIGLTGVGGYTF TRBJ1-2 - TRBV27
CSVAVRTRVYNEQFF TRBJ2-1 - TRBV29-1
CASSRGREQYF TRBJ2-7 once TRBV28
CASSVGTLLGGAFF TRBJ1-1 - TRBV9
CASSSGGSNTGELFF TRBJ2-2 once TRBV2
CASSYSAGASGNTIYF TRBJ1-3 - TRBV6-5
CASSLSHQGLSYEQYF TRBJ2-7 - TRBV27
CASSPTSGSDEQYF TRBJ2-7 - TRBV4-1
CASSYSGGNQETQYF TRBJ2-5 - TRBV6-5
CASSHSGRGSNEQFF TRBJ2-1 - TRBV4-2
CASSLGLLNWETQYF TRBJ2-5 - TRBV7-2
CATLQIQLTGTNMGGELFF TRBJ2-2 once TRBV10-3
CASSSSTGELFF TRBJ2-2 - TRBV7-3
CATGQGRLNTEAFF TRBJ1-1 - TRBV27
CASSFGTDTQYF TRBJ2-3 - TRBV11-3
CASSLSYSTEAFF TRBJ1-1 - TRBV28
CSVGVFNTEAFF TRBJ1-1 - TRBV29-1
CASSPRNMRYEQYF - once TRBV5-1
CASSSSAGGRDEQYF TRBJ2-7 - TRBV28
CASSQSIFIRGGSSYEQYF - - TRBV4-1
CASSLLGTSGYNEQFF TRBJ2-1 - TRBV11-3
CASSLLSGIEQFF TRBJ2-1 once TRBV13
CASSEMGLAGEQFF TRBJ2-1 - TRBV2
CASSPMDSFSGNTIYF TRBJ1-3 - TRBV7-8
CASSSLAYEQFF TRBJ2-1 - TRBV4-1
CASSFAVLAGAGELFF TRBJ2-2 - TRBV11-3
CASTPQLSNYGYTF TRBJ1-2 - TRBV9
CASSQESRGLSNQPQHF TRBJ1-5 once TRBV4-1
CSTGTSGWEVDTQYF TRBJ2-3 - TRBV28
CASSVGGGLPQETQYF TRBJ2-5 - TRBV9
CAWSTGGNQPQHF TRBJ1-5 - TRBV30
CASSLVAGKYSNQPQHF TRBJ1-5 - TRBV27
CASSNDRAGNYGYTF TRBJ1-2 - TRBV7-9
CASSLDQGIGEKLFF TRBJ1-4 - TRBV5-1